These 9 T cell receptor beta chains originate from one sample sequenced in a study of cytomegalovirus exposure and HLA in healthy donors. Both 60 Vbeta primers and 13 Jbeta primers went into the PCR. Produced via immunoSEQ multiplex PCR; TCRdb's table is partial and in-frame only. The table lists 140,000 to 150,000 clones, approximately 84% of them singletons. Sequenced sample: PBMCs. Receptors originate from a woman aged 60-75 years in good health and CMV-seropositive.

The CDR3: CAWSGRRGLRVTEAFF. In DNA, the CDR3 is TGTGCCTGGAGTGGAAGGAGGGGGCTAAGAGTGACTGAAGCTTTCTTT. The chain couples TRBV30 to TRBJ1-1, with TRBD1 matching over 7 bases. This CDR3 has 16 residues. The trim removed 1 base at V and 5 bases at J, leaving 13 bases unmatched. Per the germline V gene, CDR1 is GTSNPN and CDR2 is SVGIG (reference sequence).

J is TRBJ2-7 and V is TRBV28, with TRBD2 matching 12 bases. V dropped 6 bases and J dropped 4; count of bases not matched to a gene: 10. CDR3 length equals 16 residues. CDR1 and CDR2 from the germline V gene are MDHEN and SYDVKM. The CDR3 loop is CASSPGGLAGGYEQYF. The CDR3 nucleotides are TGTGCCAGCAGCCCCGGAGGGCTAGCGGGAGGGTACGAGCAGTACTTC.

With respect to this clone: One junction end does not reproduce the germline sequence, and a read error may be involved. CDR3 DNA sequence: TGCAGTGCTAAGGGGAACGCTGAAGCTTTCTTT. Translating gives CSAKGNAEAFF. This rearrangement joins TRBV20-1 to TRBJ1-1; D may be TRBD1 (5 bases). The CDR3 loop spans 11 amino acids. The germline V gene encodes CDR1 DFQATT and CDR2 SNEGSKA (reference sequence).

This chain links TRBV28 with TRBJ2-5, with 9 bases fitting TRBD2. Trimming at V came to 3 bases and at J to 0 bases, leaving 5 bases not matched to a gene. The CDR3 spans 16 residues. In germline, CDR1 is MDHEN, CDR2 SYDVKM. CDR3 amino acids: CASSLLPSGNQETQYF. The CDR3 nucleotides read TGTGCCAGCAGTTTGTTACCTAGCGGGAACCAAGAGACCCAGTACTTC.

In its sample, this clone is medium-sized. The chain uses TRBV19 and TRBJ1-1; no clear D gene. Between the trimmed V and J ends, which lost 6 bases and 0 bases, there was a span of 5 bases. The CDR3 consists of 12 residues. In germline, CDR1 is LNHDA, CDR2 SQIVND (reference sequence). In DNA form, the CDR3 reads TGTGCCAGTAGACACCTGAACACTGAAGCTTTCTTT. This sequence encodes CASRHLNTEAFF.

This clone was detected only a few times. This CDR3 reads CASKEGLNTGELFF. The DNA for the CDR3 is TGCGCCAGCAAGGAGGGGCTGAACACCGGGGAGCTGTTTTTT. The chain couples TRBV5-1 to TRBJ2-2; weak D call: TRBD2 (6 bases). V lost 6 bases to trimming and J lost 1 base, with 10 bases between them. The CDR3 is made up of 14 amino acids. The germline gives CDR1 SGHRS, CDR2 YFSETQ.

This chain links TRBV29-1 with TRBJ2-5; possible D gene TRBD1, 6 bases. The J call is in doubt because the DNA end fits TRBJ2-7 better. This CDR3 has 11 amino acids. Germline loops: CDR1 SQVTM, CDR2 ANQGSEA. CDR3 region: CSVELGAEQYF. The CDR3, as DNA: TGCAGCGTTGAGCTGGGGGCCGAGCAGTACTTC.

This clone showed up just once. This chain links TRBV13 with TRBJ2-3; TRBD1 matches 11 bases. From germline, CDR1 is PRHDT and CDR2 FYEKMQ (reference sequence). This CDR3 is built from 16 residues. The J segment lost 5 bases and the V segment lost 5 bases, leaving 9 bases of the junction unmatched. The CDR3 DNA is TGTGCCAGCAGCCGGGGGGGGACAGGGGGTGAAGATACGCAGTATTTT. Encoded protein: CASSRGGTGGEDTQYF. The complete variable domain, with remaining parts taken from reference TRBV13 and TRBJ2-3, reads AAGVIQSPRHLIKEKRETATLKCYPIPRHDTVYWYQQGPGQDPQFLISFYEKMQSDKGSIPDRFSAQQFSDYHSELNMSSLELGDSALYFCASSRGGTGGEDTQYFGPGTRLTVL.

The chain combines TRBV6-1 with TRBJ2-7, with D tentatively TRBD2 (5 bases). Trimming removed 4 bases at V and 0 bases at J, with 16 bases between. The CDR3 runs to 16 residues. Per germline, CDR1 MNHNS and CDR2 SASEGT. CDR3 sequence: CASSAGNGVGSYEQYF. For the CDR3, the DNA is TGTGCCAGCAGTGCGGGAAACGGGGTTGGCTCCTACGAGCAGTACTTC.